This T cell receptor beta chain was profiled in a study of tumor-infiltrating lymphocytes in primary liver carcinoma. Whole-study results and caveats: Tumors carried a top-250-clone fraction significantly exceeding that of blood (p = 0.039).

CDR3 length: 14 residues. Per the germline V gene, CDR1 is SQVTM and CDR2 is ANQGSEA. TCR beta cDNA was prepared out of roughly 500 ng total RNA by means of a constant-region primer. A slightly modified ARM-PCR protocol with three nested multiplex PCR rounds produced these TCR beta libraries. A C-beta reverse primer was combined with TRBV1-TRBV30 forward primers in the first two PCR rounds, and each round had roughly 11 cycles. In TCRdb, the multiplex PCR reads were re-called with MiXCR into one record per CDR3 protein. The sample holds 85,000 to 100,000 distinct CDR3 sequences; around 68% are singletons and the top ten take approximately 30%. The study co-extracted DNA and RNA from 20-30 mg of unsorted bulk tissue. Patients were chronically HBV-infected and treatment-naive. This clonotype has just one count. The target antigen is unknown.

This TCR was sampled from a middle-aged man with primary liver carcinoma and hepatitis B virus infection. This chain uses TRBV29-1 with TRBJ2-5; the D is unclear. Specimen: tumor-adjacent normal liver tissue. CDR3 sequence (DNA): TGCAGAGGGAAGGACCTAGGGCCACAAGAGACCCAGTACTTC. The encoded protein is CRGKDLGPQETQYF.